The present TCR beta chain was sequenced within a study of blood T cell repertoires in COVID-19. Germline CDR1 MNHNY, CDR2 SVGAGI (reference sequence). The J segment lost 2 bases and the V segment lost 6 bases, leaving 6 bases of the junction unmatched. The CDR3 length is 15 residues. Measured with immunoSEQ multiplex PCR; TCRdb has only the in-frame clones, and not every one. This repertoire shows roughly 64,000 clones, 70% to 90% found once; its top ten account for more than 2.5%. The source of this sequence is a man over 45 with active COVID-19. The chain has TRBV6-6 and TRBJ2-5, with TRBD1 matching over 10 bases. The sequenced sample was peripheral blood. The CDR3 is CASSRQGARQETQYF. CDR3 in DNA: TGTGCCAGCAGCCGACAGGGGGCACGGCAAGAGACCCAGTACTTC.